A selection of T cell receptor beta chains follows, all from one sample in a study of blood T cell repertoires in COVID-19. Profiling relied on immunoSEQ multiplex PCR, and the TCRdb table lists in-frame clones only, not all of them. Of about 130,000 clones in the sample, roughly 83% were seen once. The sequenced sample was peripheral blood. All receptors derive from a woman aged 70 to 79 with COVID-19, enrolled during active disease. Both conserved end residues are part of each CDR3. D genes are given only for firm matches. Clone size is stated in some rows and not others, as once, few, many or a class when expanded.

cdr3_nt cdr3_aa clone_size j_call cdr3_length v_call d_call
TGTGCCAGCTCTTACGAGGACTCCTTCTCTGGAAACACCATATATTTT CASSYEDSFSGNTIYF NA TRBJ1-3 16 TRBV27 NA
TGTGCCTGGAGTGCGGGGGCCGGGACAGGGCACAATCAGCCCCAGCATTTT CAWSAGAGTGHNQPQHF NA TRBJ1-5 17 TRBV30 TRBD1
TGTGCCAGCAGGGGACAGCAGAACACTGAAGCTTTCTTT CASRGQQNTEAFF NA TRBJ1-1 13 TRBV6-6 TRBD1
TGTGCCAGCAGACAGGGTATAACTGAAGCTTTCTTT CASRQGITEAFF NA TRBJ1-1 12 TRBV2 NA
TGTGCCAGTAAGACAGGGAACTATGGCTACACCTTC CASKTGNYGYTF NA TRBJ1-2 12 TRBV19 TRBD1
TGTGCCAGTAGTATTGGTCAGAACTCCTACAATGAGCAGTTCTTC CASSIGQNSYNEQFF few TRBJ2-1 15 TRBV19 NA
TGTGCCATCAGTGTAGAGGGGGAGAATCAGCCCCAGCATTTT CAISVEGENQPQHF once TRBJ1-5 14 TRBV10-3 NA
TGTGCCAGCGGGCTGACAGGAGCCCAGCATTTT CASGLTGAQHF NA TRBJ1-5 11 TRBV7-2 NA
TGTGCCAGCAGCTTAGAACGGAGCAACTACGAGCAGTACTTC CASSLERSNYEQYF NA TRBJ2-7 14 TRBV7-2 NA
TGTGCCTGGAGTCCGGGGTTTGAAACGCAGTATTTT CAWSPGFETQYF NA TRBJ2-3 12 TRBV30 NA
TGTGCCAGCAGCTTAGCGGTGCGGGGGGGCAACTCGTTACGACAGTTCTTC CASSLAVRGGNSLRQFF NA TRBJ2-1 17 TRBV7-2 TRBD2
TGTGCCTGGAGTGTACGTTCGGACACTGAAGCTTTCTTT CAWSVRSDTEAFF NA TRBJ1-1 13 TRBV30 NA
TGTGCCAGCAGCTTATGGGGTCGTACTAGCGGGGGGGCGGCGGATACGCAGTATTTT CASSLWGRTSGGAADTQYF few TRBJ2-3 19 TRBV7-2 TRBD2
TGCGCCAGCAGCGACACAGGGGCCTATGGCTACACCTTC CASSDTGAYGYTF NA TRBJ1-2 13 TRBV5-1 TRBD1
TGCGCCAGCAGCTTGGTTCTATCAAACACTGAAGCTTTCTTT CASSLVLSNTEAFF NA TRBJ1-1 14 TRBV5-1 NA
TGTGCCTGGAGTGTACTTGGAGAGACCCAGTACTTC CAWSVLGETQYF NA TRBJ2-5 12 TRBV30 NA
TGTGCTAGCAGTGAACTCAGTCTAGCGGGGGCCGAGCAGTACTTC CASSELSLAGAEQYF NA TRBJ2-7 15 TRBV2 TRBD2
TGTGCCAGACCCCCGGGACTAGCGGTCGATGAGCAGTTCTTC CARPPGLAVDEQFF NA TRBJ2-1 14 TRBV19 TRBD2